This T cell receptor (beta chain) comes out of a study of regulatory T cells in long-lasting Graves disease. Study as a whole: Treatment with antithyroid drugs for over 5 years, together with positive TSH receptor antibodies, meant persistent Graves' disease. Findings and limits, study-wide: Whereas 966 public clonotypes were shared by new patients, persistent patients shared more, at over 2,500.

On this clonotype itself: Its matching antigen is unknown.

The CDR3 has 13 residues. With 5 bases clipped from V and 5 bases from J, the junction kept 5 bases outside the gene matches. Per the germline V gene, CDR1 is SGHTA and CDR2 is FQGNSA. The sample's time point: persistent/refractory GD, antithyroid drugs over 5 years with positive TRAb. RNA extracted from PBMCs served as the sequencing template. The TCR beta library used iRepertoire HTBI primers with Arm-PCR amplification of CDR3. MiXCR was run by TCRdb on the multiplex PCR reads, yielding one entry per CDR3 protein. The top ten hold around 7% of the sample, which has 400,000 to 600,000 distinct CDR3 sequences, about 22% seen once.

The sequencing here drew on peripheral blood mononuclear cells (PBMCs), taken when the disease was refractory, from a patient treated with antithyroid drugs. J is TRBJ2-5 and V is TRBV7-2, with 7 positions matching TRBD2. This receptor was obtained from a female donor with Graves disease. The CDR3 DNA is TGTGCCAGCAGCCGGGGGGACTGGGAGACCCAGTACTTC. Protein: CASSRGDWETQYF.